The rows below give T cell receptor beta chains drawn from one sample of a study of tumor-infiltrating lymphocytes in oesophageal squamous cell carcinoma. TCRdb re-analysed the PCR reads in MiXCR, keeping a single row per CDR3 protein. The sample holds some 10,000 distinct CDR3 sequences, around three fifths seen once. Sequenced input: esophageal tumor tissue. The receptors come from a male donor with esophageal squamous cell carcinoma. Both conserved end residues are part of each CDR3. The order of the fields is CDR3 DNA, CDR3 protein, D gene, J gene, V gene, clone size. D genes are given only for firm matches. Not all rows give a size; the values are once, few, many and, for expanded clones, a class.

TGTGCCAGCAGCTTCCGACCCCAAGATACGCAGTATTTT CASSFRPQDTQYF NA TRBJ2-3 TRBV7-6 NA
TGTGCCAGCAGCGGGGGACTAGCGGGATTGAATGAGCAGTTCTTC CASSGGLAGLNEQFF TRBD2 TRBJ2-1 TRBV6-1 NA
TGTGCCAGCAGCCCCCCTCGACAGGGTTTAGCGGGAGGGCCGGTCTTAGCCTACAATGAGCAGTTCTTC CASSPPRQGLAGGPVLAYNEQFF TRBD2 TRBJ2-1 TRBV11-1 once
TGTGCTAGCAGCTTTACTATAGGTAATGAGCAGTACTTC CASSFTIGNEQYF NA TRBJ2-5 TRBV7-6 NA
TGTGCCAGCAGCTTGGGGAATAGGCGCGAGCAGTACTTC CASSLGNRREQYF NA TRBJ2-7 TRBV5-4 many
TGCGCCAGCAGCCCAGGGACTTACTACAATGAGCAGTTCTTC CASSPGTYYNEQFF NA TRBJ2-1 TRBV5-1 NA
TGTGCCAGCAGCTTCCTACTAGCGGGAGGTAGGGGTGAGCAGTTCTTC CASSFLLAGGRGEQFF TRBD2 TRBJ2-1 TRBV5-4 many
TGTGCCAGCAGCTTAGACACCAACTACGAGCAGTACTTC CASSLDTNYEQYF NA TRBJ2-7 TRBV7-3 NA
TGTGCCACCCACAGGGTACGGGATGAGCAGTTCTTC CATHRVRDEQFF NA TRBJ2-1 TRBV28 NA
TGTGCCAGCAGAAAGGGCGGCTACGAGCAGTTCTTT CASRKGGYEQFF NA TRBJ1-6 TRBV7-3 NA
TGTGCCAGCAGCCTAGGGAGGTACGGGGGCGACGATACGCAGTATTTT CASSLGRYGGDDTQYF NA TRBJ2-3 TRBV7-6 NA
TGTGCCAGCAGCTTAGACTACGGGAGCGGCTACACCTTC CASSLDYGSGYTF NA TRBJ1-2 TRBV7-9 medium-sized
TGTGCCAGCAGCTTAAGCGGGAGAGGCGGCGAGCAGTACTTC CASSLSGRGGEQYF TRBD2 TRBJ2-7 TRBV7-3 medium-sized
TGTGCCAGCAGACAACCCTCGACTAGCGGGAGCACGAGGGAGACCCAGTACTTC CASRQPSTSGSTRETQYF TRBD2 TRBJ2-5 TRBV3-1 NA
TGTGCCAGCAGCCCCCCTGGGTGGAACATTCAGTACTTC CASSPPGWNIQYF NA TRBJ2-4 TRBV7-9 NA
TGTGCCAGCAGTCGACCGGGACAGGGTAGCACTGAAGCTTTCTTT CASSRPGQGSTEAFF TRBD1 TRBJ1-1 TRBV12-3/TRBV12-4 NA
TGTGCCAGCAGTCAAGAATACAGGGTTGCCGGGGAGCTGTTTTTT CASSQEYRVAGELFF NA TRBJ2-2 TRBV6-1 medium-sized
TGTGCCAGCAGCTTAGCGACAGGTCGTTATGGGCAAGAGACCCAGTACTTC CASSLATGRYGQETQYF NA TRBJ2-5 TRBV7-9 many
TGTGCCACCAGTGATTTAACCGGCTATGGCTACACCTTC CATSDLTGYGYTF NA TRBJ1-2 TRBV24-1 many
TGCGCCAGCAGTGAGACCGACGGTCCAAATGGCTACACCTTC CASSETDGPNGYTF NA TRBJ1-2 TRBV10-2 few
TGTGCCAGCGTTTCTTACCGGGACATATTATGGAAGACCCAGTACTTC CASVSYRDILWKTQYF NA TRBJ2-5 TRBV5-5 many
TGTGCCAGCAGGTCAGGGGGCACAGATACGCAGTATTTT CASRSGGTDTQYF NA TRBJ2-3 TRBV7-2 few